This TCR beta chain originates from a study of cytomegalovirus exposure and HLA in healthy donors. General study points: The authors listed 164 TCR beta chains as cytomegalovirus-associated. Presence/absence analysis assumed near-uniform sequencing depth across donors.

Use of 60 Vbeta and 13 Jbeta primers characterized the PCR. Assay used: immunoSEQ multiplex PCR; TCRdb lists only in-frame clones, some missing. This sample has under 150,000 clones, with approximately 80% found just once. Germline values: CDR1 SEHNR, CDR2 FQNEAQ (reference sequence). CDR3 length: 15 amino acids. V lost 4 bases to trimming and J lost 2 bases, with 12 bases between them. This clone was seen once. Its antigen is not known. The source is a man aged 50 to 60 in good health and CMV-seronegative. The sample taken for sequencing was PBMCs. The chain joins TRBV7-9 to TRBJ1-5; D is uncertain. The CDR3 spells CASSSSRLGNQPQHF. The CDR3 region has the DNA TGTGCCAGCAGCTCCTCTCGGTTAGGCAATCAGCCCCAGCATTTT.